This passage covers 30 T cell receptor beta chains from one sample sequenced in a study of T cell responses to AZD1222 COVID-19 vaccine. Using immunoSEQ multiplex PCR, the repertoire was profiled, and TCRdb retains in-frame clones only, with some absent. The sample consists of 65,000 to 100,000 clones, approximately 90% of them appearing once. The sample in question was peripheral blood, obtained 28 days after the second AZD1222 dose. Receptors were obtained from an adult who received the AZD1222 COVID-19 vaccine.

The CDR3 bases are TGCGCCAGCAGCCACCACCCAGGACGGAAACGGGGAGGTAGGACTGAAGCTTTCTTT. It translates to CASSHHPGRKRGGRTEAFF. V gene TRBV4-1 combines with J gene TRBJ1-1; D not resolved. The CDR3 has 19 amino acids. CDR1 is MGHRA, CDR2 YSYEKL, per germline. Trimming stripped 3 bases from V and 5 bases from J, with 28 bases between.

The chain employs TRBV7-9 and TRBJ2-7; D is undetermined. CDR1 SEHNR and CDR2 FQNEAQ come from the germline V gene (reference sequence). The CDR3 contains 14 residues. The ends were cut back, 5 bases at V and 4 bases at J, with 15 bases in the middle. The CDR3 protein is CASSHARPPYEQYF. The CDR3 DNA follows: TGTGCCAGCAGCCACGCTAGACCACCTTACGAGCAGTACTTC.

The sample holds a few counts of this clone. This rearrangement joins TRBV18 to TRBJ2-7; 7 bases align to TRBD1. The ends lost 4 bases at V and 0 bases at J; junction bases unmatched: 0. This CDR3 spans 13 amino acids. Germline loops: CDR1 KGHSH, CDR2 LQKENI. DNA of the CDR3: TGTGCCAGCTCACAGGGGGCCTCCTACGAGCAGTACTTC. This sequence encodes CASSQGASYEQYF.

V and J are TRBV4-2 and TRBJ2-2; possibly TRBD2 for D (6 bases). Germline V gives CDR1 LGHNA, CDR2 YNFKEQ. There are 17 residues in the CDR3. The ends were cut back, 4 bases at V and 7 bases at J, with 22 bases in the middle. CDR3 region: CASSRADRDWGDGELFF. In DNA form, the CDR3 reads TGTGCCAGCAGCCGAGCGGACCGGGACTGGGGCGACGGGGAGCTGTTTTTT.

The chain links TRBV30 to TRBJ1-5; D is unclear. The length of the CDR3 is 14 residues. Trimming shortened V by 0 bases and J by 6 bases, and 12 bases separated the two germline ends. The germline gives CDR1 GTSNPN, CDR2 SVGIG (reference sequence). The CDR3 region is CAWSVLTQPQPQHF. The CDR3 region has the DNA TGTGCCTGGAGTGTACTAACCCAGCCTCAGCCCCAGCATTTT.

This chain links TRBV6-5 with TRBJ2-3, with D perhaps assigned TRBD1 or TRBD2 (5 bases each). Germline values: CDR1 MNHEY, CDR2 SVGAGI. V lost 5 bases and J 12 bases, leaving 12 bases between the germline ends. CDR3 length: 11 residues. The CDR3 spells CASSPGTGQYF. CDR3 nucleotides: TGTGCCAGCAGTCCCGGGACGGGACAGTATTTT.

The chain is built from TRBV6-5 and TRBJ2-3; TRBD1 matches at 7 bases. The CDR3 runs 13 residues. The V gene end was trimmed by 7 bases and the J gene end by 3 bases; junction bases not matched to a gene: 4. Germline lookup yields CDR1 MNHEY and CDR2 SVGAGI. This CDR3 is CASKKGATDTQYF. DNA for the CDR3: TGTGCCAGCAAAAAGGGGGCAACAGATACGCAGTATTTT.

The J gene is TRBJ2-2, the V gene TRBV7-8; 8 bases match TRBD2. The CDR3 totals 16 residues. Unmatched junction bases numbered 2, after V lost 2 bases and J lost 0 bases. Germline lookup yields CDR1 SGHVS and CDR2 FQNEAQ. The chain's CDR3 is CASSLNSGTNTGELFF. The CDR3 bases are TGTGCCAGCAGCTTAAATAGCGGGACGAACACCGGGGAGCTGTTTTTT. Full variable domain (outside the CDR3, taken from reference TRBV7-8 and TRBJ2-2): GAGVSQSPRYKVAKRGQDVALRCDPISGHVSLFWYQQALGQGPEFLTYFQNEAQLDKSGLPSDRFFAERPEGSVSTLKIQRTQQEDSAVYLCASSLNSGTNTGELFFGEGSRLTVL.

The chain couples TRBV19 to TRBJ2-1; D may match TRBD1 or TRBD2 (5 bases each). CDR1 is LNHDA, CDR2 SQIVND, per germline (reference sequence). The CDR3 runs to 14 residues. Trimming took 8 bases from V and 0 from J, leaving 11 bases between them. The CDR3: CASRGISSYNEQFF. The CDR3 nucleotides read TGTGCCAGTCGGGGCATTAGCTCCTACAATGAGCAGTTCTTC. The full variable domain, with the rest looked up from reference TRBV19 and TRBJ2-1, is DGGITQSPKYLFRKEGQNVTLSCEQNLNHDAMYWYRQDPGQGLRLIYYSQIVNDFQKGDIAEGYSVSREKKESFPLTVTSAQKNPTAFYLCASRGISSYNEQFFGPGTRLTVL.

The rearrangement links TRBV19 to TRBJ1-2; D might be TRBD1 (6 bases). Between the trimmed V and J ends, which lost 9 bases and 0 bases, there was a span of 17 bases. The germline gives CDR1 LNHDA, CDR2 SQIVND (reference sequence). The CDR3 is 15 amino acids. The CDR3 loop reads CARNFPRGTNYGYTF. Here the CDR3 DNA reads TGTGCCAGGAACTTCCCAAGGGGGACTAACTATGGCTACACCTTC.

The rearrangement links TRBV29-1 to TRBJ1-1; TRBD1 aligns across 11 bases. V shed 4 bases and J 6 bases; nucleotides not matched to a gene: 4. Germline V gene sequence: CDR1 SQVTM, CDR2 ANQGSEA. The CDR3 sequence is 13 residues long. CDR3 sequence (DNA): TGCAGCGTTGCTCGGGACAGGGGGGCTGAAGCTTTCTTT. It specifies CSVARDRGAEAFF.

The rearrangement uses TRBV11-2 and TRBJ2-1; 9 nucleotides match TRBD2. The CDR3 runs to 15 residues. The V segment lost 5 bases and the J segment 9 bases; nucleotides outside the gene matches: 11. The germline V gene encodes CDR1 SGHAT and CDR2 FQNNGV. The CDR3 sequence is CASSHDTSGSREQFF. The CDR3 region has the DNA TGTGCCAGCAGCCATGACACTAGCGGGTCGCGTGAGCAGTTCTTC.

The J gene is TRBJ2-5, the V gene TRBV27; 15 bases align to TRBD2. This CDR3 has 18 residues. J lost 5 bases, V lost 5 bases, and 12 bases had no gene match. The germline V gene has CDR1 MNHEY and CDR2 SMNVEV (reference sequence). The chain's CDR3 is CASSHRGTSGRTLETQYF. CDR3 in DNA: TGTGCCAGCAGTCACAGGGGGACTAGCGGGAGGACCTTGGAGACCCAGTACTTC.

The chain couples TRBV7-2 to TRBJ1-5; D gene ambiguous. Trimming pared 5 bases from V and 1 base from J, leaving 18 bases between. Germline CDR1 reads SGHTA; CDR2 reads FQGNSA. CDR3 length equals 17 residues. CDR3 protein: CASSRGGDSASNQPQHF. Here the CDR3 DNA reads TGTGCCAGCAGCCGGGGTGGGGATTCGGCCAGCAATCAGCCCCAGCATTTT.

The chain recombines TRBV28 with TRBJ2-4; 10 nucleotides align to TRBD1. The CDR3 runs to 15 residues. The germline V gene encodes CDR1 MDHEN and CDR2 SYDVKM. V shed 5 bases, J shed 2 bases, and the junction held 3 bases outside the gene matches. The CDR3 sequence is CASSGDRGSKNIQYF. In DNA form, the CDR3 reads TGTGCCAGCAGTGGGGACAGGGGATCCAAAAACATTCAGTACTTC.

This clone was counted a few times. V and J are TRBV5-1 and TRBJ2-7, with D maybe TRBD2 (6 bases). The CDR3 has 11 amino acids. Germline CDR1 reads SGHRS; CDR2 reads YFSETQ. Trimming removed 3 bases from V and 7 bases from J, with 8 bases in between. The CDR3 loop is CASSSGGEQYF. DNA of the CDR3: TGCGCCAGCAGCTCTGGGGGGGAGCAGTACTTC.

This clone was detected once. This rearrangement joins TRBV25-1 to TRBJ2-2, with unresolved D. The CDR3 runs 12 residues. The V end lost 3 bases, the J end lost 5 bases, and 4 bases lay between the germline ends. CDR1 MGHDK and CDR2 SYGVNS come from the germline V gene. The CDR3 sequence: CASSDRTGELFF. The CDR3 DNA sequence: TGTGCCAGCAGTGATCGGACCGGGGAGCTGTTTTTT. The variable domain in full, with the rest retrieved from reference TRBV25-1 and TRBJ2-2, is EADIYQTPRYLVIGTGKKITLECSQTMGHDKMYWYQQDPGMELHLIHYSYGVNSTEKGDLSSESTVSRIRTEHFPLTLESARPSHTSQYLCASSDRTGELFFGEGSRLTVL.

The genes are TRBV7-8 and TRBJ1-2, with TRBD1 matching 9 bases. V shed 8 bases and J 6 bases; nucleotides not matched to a gene: 1. Germline V lookup: CDR1 SGHVS, CDR2 FQNEAQ. The CDR3 covers 11 residues. CDR3 residues: CASGQGNGYTF. The DNA for the CDR3 is TGTGCCAGCGGACAGGGGAATGGCTACACCTTC.

The V call is TRBV5-1, the J call TRBJ2-1; 8 bases line up with TRBD2. Germline lookup yields CDR1 SGHRS and CDR2 YFSETQ. The CDR3 has 15 amino acids. With 4 bases clipped from V and 8 bases from J, the junction kept 11 bases outside the gene matches. CDR3 residues: CASSLLAGSLHEQFF. The CDR3 DNA follows: TGCGCCAGCAGCCTCTTAGCGGGATCCCTGCATGAGCAGTTCTTC.

The genes are TRBV4-2 and TRBJ1-5; D call uncertain. Deletions cut 0 bases from V and 2 bases from J, with 8 bases between. CDR1 and CDR2 (germline): LGHNA, YNFKEQ. The CDR3 extends over 15 amino acids. CDR3 DNA: TGTGCCAGCAGCCAAGAGTTGATGGGCAATCAGCCCCAGCATTTT. Translation: CASSQELMGNQPQHF.

The V and J genes are TRBV7-9 and TRBJ2-5, with 9 bases lining up with TRBD1. The CDR3 consists of 16 residues. V dropped 5 bases and J dropped 7; count of bases not matched to a gene: 14. Germline V CDR1 and CDR2: SEHNR, FQNEAQ (reference sequence). CDR3 sequence (DNA): TGTGCCAGCAGCCATAGTCCGGACAGGGGTATAGTGACCCAGTACTTC. Translating it yields CASSHSPDRGIVTQYF. The full variable domain, rest sourced from reference TRBV7-9 and TRBJ2-5, is DTGVSQNPRHKITKRGQNVTFRCDPISEHNRLYWYRQTLGQGPEFLTYFQNEAQLEKSRLLSDRFSAERPKGSFSTLEIQRTEQGDSAMYLCASSHSPDRGIVTQYFGPGTRLLVL.

The J gene is TRBJ1-1, the V gene TRBV10-3; D call uncertain. The CDR3 consists of 13 residues. V shed 3 bases and J shed 0 bases, with 5 bases lying between them. Germline values: CDR1 ENHRY, CDR2 SYGVKD. This chain's CDR3 is CAISDDMNTEAFF. The CDR3 DNA reads TGTGCCATCAGTGATGACATGAACACTGAAGCTTTCTTT.

V usage is TRBV5-1 and J usage is TRBJ2-1; D is unclear. V was trimmed by 0 bases and J by 5 bases, leaving 6 bases between them. The CDR3 loop spans 13 amino acids. Germline CDR1 and CDR2: SGHRS and YFSETQ. DNA for the CDR3: TGCGCCAGCAGCTTGGAGCCCGACAATGAGCAGTTCTTC. Protein sequence: CASSLEPDNEQFF. The whole variable domain, filled in from reference TRBV5-1 and TRBJ2-1, reads KAGVTQTPRYLIKTRGQQVTLSCSPISGHRSVSWYQQTPGQGLQFLFEYFSETQRNKGNFPGRFSGRQFSNSRSEMNVSTLELGDSALYLCASSLEPDNEQFFGPGTRLTVL.

This clone was observed a single time. J is TRBJ2-1 and V is TRBV19; the match to TRBD2 covers 11 bases. This CDR3 has 17 residues. Germline CDR1 reads LNHDA; CDR2 reads SQIVND (reference sequence). Unmatched junction bases numbered 10, after V lost 4 bases and J lost 5 bases. CDR3 residues: CASSSRLAGSGDNEQFF. DNA for the CDR3: TGTGCCAGTAGTAGTCGACTAGCGGGGTCTGGGGACAATGAGCAGTTCTTC.

The J gene is TRBJ1-5, the V gene TRBV30; D uncertain. With 8 bases removed from V and 3 bases from J, the gap between germline ends came to 17 bases. The CDR3 consists of 14 residues. The germline V gene has CDR1 GTSNPN and CDR2 SVGIG (reference sequence). This CDR3 reads CALGGQVLNQPQHF. CDR3 DNA sequence: TGTGCCCTCGGAGGCCAGGTTCTCAATCAGCCCCAGCATTTT.

The rearrangement links TRBV6-5 to TRBJ2-1, with 10 bases that match TRBD2. CDR1 and CDR2 from the germline V gene are MNHEY and SVGAGI. Trimming removed 4 bases from V and 8 bases from J; junction bases left unmatched: 8. This CDR3 is built from 15 residues. The CDR3 is CASSSPTSGNHEQFF. CDR3 DNA: TGTGCCAGCAGTTCGCCCACTAGCGGGAACCATGAGCAGTTCTTC.

V is TRBV14 and J is TRBJ2-5; 8 bases are shared with TRBD2. This CDR3 has 16 amino acids. Germline V CDR1 and CDR2: SGHDN, FVKESK. V shed 4 bases and J 5 bases; nucleotides not matched to a gene: 12. CDR3 region: CASSLLAGPSQETQYF. The CDR3, as DNA: TGTGCCAGCAGCCTTCTAGCGGGCCCAAGCCAGGAGACCCAGTACTTC.

The chain employs TRBV18 and TRBJ2-1; 8 bases are a match to TRBD1. The CDR3 has 14 residues. Unmatched junction bases numbered 7, after V lost 3 bases and J lost 9 bases. Germline V lookup: CDR1 KGHSH, CDR2 LQKENI. The CDR3 region has the DNA TGTGCCAGCTCACCCCGACAGGGGAAAGTTGAGCAGTTCTTC. Translating it yields CASSPRQGKVEQFF.

J is TRBJ1-3 and V is TRBV9; D is ambiguous. Trimming cost V 3 bases and J 4 bases, with 14 bases left between them. CDR3 length: 15 amino acids. Germline V gene lookup returns CDR1 SGDLS and CDR2 YYNGEE. Written as DNA, the CDR3 is TGTGCCAGCAGCGCCCCGAACCCCTCAGGAAACACCATATATTTT. As protein: CASSAPNPSGNTIYF.

The chain is built from TRBV5-1 and TRBJ1-3; a possible D gene is TRBD1 (6 bases). The CDR3 length is 14 residues. CDR1 is SGHRS, CDR2 YFSETQ, per germline. Deletions cut 2 bases from V and 4 bases from J, with 10 bases between. The CDR3 loop reads CASSLRGPGNTIYF. CDR3 in DNA: TGCGCCAGCAGCTTACGGGGGCCCGGAAACACCATATATTTT.